This TCR beta chain came from a study of blood T cells in healthy people across ages. With a J-beta primer mix and a sample-barcoded 5' primer, a second PCR ran roughly 6 to 11 cycles. TCRdb called the 5' RACE reads again in MiXCR, with one record for every CDR3 protein. The sample has 800,000 or so distinct CDR3 sequences; just under 25% are singletons. Per-sample yields of isolated PBMCs were at least 6 million. This CDR3 has 13 amino acids. The germline gives CDR1 MNHEY, CDR2 SVGAGI. V dropped 6 bases and J dropped 4; count of bases not matched to a gene: 5. This clonotype has at least ten counts. A further study also used this sample, focusing on T cells of mothers and their children. That source adds: A few healthy Caucasian mothers and their six children donated.

The sequenced sample consisted of blood. This chain connects TRBV6-5 to TRBJ2-5, with 7 bases aligning to TRBD1. This TCR came from a boy aged 5-17 years in good health. The CDR3 sequence: CASSLQGRETQYF. In DNA form, the CDR3 reads TGTGCCAGCAGCCTACAGGGGAGAGAGACCCAGTACTTC.